A selection of T cell receptor beta chains follows, all from one sample in a study of radiation and T cells in renal cell carcinoma. Using immunoSEQ multiplex PCR, the repertoire was profiled, and TCRdb retains in-frame clones only, with some absent. Among approximately 150,000 clones, about nine tenths were seen once, and the ten largest hold roughly 4.1%. The sequenced sample was blood, obtained from a patient whose treatment included radiotherapy and nephrectomy. Every receptor here comes from a woman aged 70-85 years with renal cell carcinoma. The CDR3 runs from the conserved cysteine through the conserved F or W. Each record gives: D gene, J gene, V gene, clone size, CDR3 protein, CDR3 DNA. D genes are given only for firm matches. Not all rows give a size; the values are once, few, many and, for expanded clones, a class.

D: NA; J: TRBJ2-3; V: TRBV5-6; size: NA; CDR3: CASSLAARGRSTDTQYF; DNA: TGTGCCAGCAGCTTGGCTGCGCGGGGGCGCAGCACAGATACGCAGTATTTT
D: TRBD2; J: TRBJ2-1; V: TRBV5-1; size: once; CDR3: CASSSTSGGANEQFF; DNA: TGCGCCAGCAGCTCTACTAGCGGGGGGGCGAATGAGCAGTTCTTC
D: NA; J: TRBJ2-5; V: TRBV5-4; size: NA; CDR3: CASSLFRETQYF; DNA: TGTGCCAGCAGCTTGTTCCGTGAGACCCAGTACTTC
D: NA; J: TRBJ2-3; V: TRBV4-1; size: NA; CDR3: CASSQDPGTDTQYF; DNA: TGCGCCAGCAGCCAAGACCCCGGCACAGATACGCAGTATTTT
D: TRBD1; J: TRBJ1-1; V: TRBV19; size: once; CDR3: CASSGTGGPNTEAFF; DNA: TGTGCCAGTAGCGGGACAGGGGGTCCAAACACTGAAGCTTTCTTT
D: NA; J: TRBJ1-5; V: TRBV6-1; size: NA; CDR3: CATRSAGANQPQHF; DNA: TGTGCCACGCGATCGGCGGGGGCCAATCAGCCCCAGCATTTT
D: TRBD1; J: TRBJ1-2; V: TRBV5-8; size: NA; CDR3: CASSSPRGSYGYTF; DNA: TGTGCCAGCAGCTCGCCCAGGGGGAGCTATGGCTACACCTTC
D: TRBD1; J: TRBJ2-7; V: TRBV29-1; size: once; CDR3: CSVRGQGASEQYF; DNA: TGCAGCGTTCGAGGACAGGGGGCTTCTGAGCAGTACTTC
D: TRBD1; J: TRBJ2-7; V: TRBV4-2; size: NA; CDR3: CASSQNRGPGYEQYF; DNA: TGTGCCAGCAGCCAAAACAGGGGGCCAGGTTACGAGCAGTACTTC
D: TRBD1; J: TRBJ1-5; V: TRBV30; size: NA; CDR3: CAWSSGTGGNQPQHF; DNA: TGTGCCTGGAGTTCGGGGACAGGAGGAAATCAGCCCCAGCATTTT